This T cell receptor beta chain was identified in a study of T cell repertoires in cytomegalovirus infection. Notes on the study in general: HLA-C-restricted CMV clonotypes gave the most frequent clonotype in two of eight donors. Identification of carriers of CMV plus the relevant HLA was achieved through cumulative public TCR beta family frequency.

This clonotype has just a few counts. Its target is unknown. The CDR3 spans 16 residues. V lost 2 bases and J lost 7, with 21 bases in between. Germline assignment: CDR1 DFQATT and CDR2 SNEGSKA (reference sequence). MiXCR, applied by TCRdb to the reads, yields one record per CDR3 protein. The table has tens of thousands of distinct CDR3 sequences, about 22% seen once; the top ten hold over 70%. Specimen: PBMCs, sequenced either directly or after in vitro stimulation (not recorded which). The TCR sequence derives from a human donor in good health (CMV status not recorded). Some clones in this sample may be carry-over from other donors' samples. The chain uses TRBV20-1 and TRBJ2-4; tentatively, D is TRBD2 (6 bases). The CDR3 DNA reads as TGCAGTGCTAGACCCTGGGAGGCTACTTCAATTAACATTCAGTACTTC. Translation: CSARPWEATSINIQYF.